This T cell receptor beta chain originates from a study of T cell repertoires in cytomegalovirus infection. About the study: Indications of both CMV infection and matching HLA type were provided by public TCR beta signatures. Study results and caveats: Dominating the ex vivo response were HLA-C-restricted CMV-specific TCR beta clonotypes. Identification of carriers of CMV plus the relevant HLA was achieved through cumulative public TCR beta family frequency.

TCRdb ran MiXCR on the reads and lists one entry per CDR3 protein. The sample carries under 200,000 distinct CDR3 sequences, roughly 27% recorded once. As for this clonotype: Its antigen remains unidentified.

The CDR3 has 15 residues. The V and J ends lost 8 bases and 4 bases, in that order; junction bases with no gene match: 11. CDR1 and CDR2 from the germline V gene are LNHDA and SQIVND (reference sequence). This sequence joins TRBV19 and TRBJ2-1; 7 positions agree with TRBD1. The sequence derives from a human donor in good health (CMV status not recorded). Some clones in this sample may be carry-over from other donors' samples. Sequenced sample: PBMCs. CDR3 DNA: TGTGCCAGTGGTAGACTGGGACAGACTTACAATGAGCAGTTCTTC. Translation gives CASGRLGQTYNEQFF.